The 27 T cell receptor beta chains given below trace back to one sample, sequenced in a study of cytomegalovirus exposure and HLA in healthy donors. Amplification used 60 Vbeta primers and 13 Jbeta primers. Libraries were prepared by immunoSEQ multiplex PCR; TCRdb keeps only in-frame clonotypes and omits some of them. This repertoire shows more than 95,000 clones, roughly 86% found once; its top ten account for 1.8%. Material for sequencing was PBMCs. The source is a man between 18 and 29 years old in good health and CMV-seronegative.

The genes are TRBV6-5 and TRBJ2-7, with D perhaps TRBD1 (6 bases). The CDR3 spans 12 residues. The V end lost 8 bases, the J end lost 2 bases, and 10 bases lay between the germline ends. Germline V lookup: CDR1 MNHEY, CDR2 SVGAGI. The CDR3 bases are TGTGCCAGCCGGGACACTACCTACGAGCAGTACTTC. This gives the protein CASRDTTYEQYF.

The chain recombines TRBV5-1 with TRBJ2-5; 15 bases match TRBD2. The closer fit of TRBJ2-7 to the DNA end suggests the J call may be wrong. The CDR3 extends over 17 amino acids. In germline, CDR1 is SGHRS, CDR2 YFSETQ. The CDR3 sequence: CASSMGLAGGPPYEQYF. As DNA, the CDR3 is TGCGCCAGCAGCATGGGACTAGCGGGGGGCCCTCCCTACGAGCAGTACTTC.

CDR3 loop: CASSSPQGSGSPLHF. The CDR3 nucleotides are TGCGCCAGCAGCTCACCTCAGGGGAGCGGTTCACCCCTCCACTTT. The V gene is TRBV5-1, the J gene TRBJ1-6, with D maybe TRBD1 (6 bases). CDR3 length: 15 residues. CDR1 is SGHRS, CDR2 YFSETQ, per germline. Trimming shortened V by 3 bases and J by 9 bases, and 16 bases separated the two germline ends.

The chain employs TRBV2 and TRBJ2-7; D is perhaps TRBD1 (5 bases). Trimming shortened V by 2 bases and J by 6 bases, and 14 bases separated the two germline ends. The CDR3 extends over 14 amino acids. Germline V CDR1 and CDR2: SNHLY, FYNNEI. The CDR3 is CASSEPFRRGEQYF. The CDR3 bases are TGTGCCAGCAGTGAACCATTCCGTAGGGGCGAGCAGTACTTC.

This chain connects TRBV5-6 to TRBJ2-7; 10 bases agree with TRBD2. The CDR3 sequence is 15 residues long. J lost 3 bases, V lost 5 bases, and 8 bases had no gene match. Germline V gives CDR1 SGHDT, CDR2 YYEEEE. CDR3 coding DNA: TGTGCCAGCAGTGGGAGCGGGGGGGCCATCTACGAGCAGTACTTC. Translated, it gives CASSGSGGAIYEQYF.

The chain carries TRBV6-6 and TRBJ2-5; 10 bases fit TRBD2. The germline gives CDR1 MNHNY, CDR2 SVGAGI (reference sequence). The CDR3 spans 16 residues. With V trimmed by 5 bases and J by 3 bases, 9 bases remained unmatched. CDR3 nucleotides: TGTGCCAGCAGTAAACTAGCGGGAATTATTAAAGAGACCCAGTACTTC. It specifies CASSKLAGIIKETQYF.

The chain carries TRBV5-1 and TRBJ2-3; D might be TRBD2 (5 bases). Germline CDR1 SGHRS, CDR2 YFSETQ. CDR3 length: 16 residues. The germline V and J ends were trimmed by 4 bases and 1 base, with 16 bases remaining between them. CDR3 bases: TGCGCCAGCAGCCCAAGTCTGACCGGGGGCACAGATACGCAGTATTTT. Its protein is CASSPSLTGGTDTQYF.

V and J are TRBV19 and TRBJ1-2; 9 nucleotides agree with TRBD1. The CDR3 has 13 residues. CDR1 and CDR2 (germline): LNHDA, SQIVND (reference sequence). After removal of 7 bases from V and 5 bases from J, the junction contained 5 bases not matched to a gene. The chain's CDR3 is CASTATGGYGYTF. The CDR3 bases are TGTGCCAGTACCGCGACAGGGGGATATGGCTACACCTTC.

This chain connects TRBV9 to TRBJ2-3; 9 bases are shared with TRBD2. The germline gives CDR1 SGDLS, CDR2 YYNGEE. This CDR3 contains 16 residues. The V segment lost 0 bases and the J segment 3 bases; nucleotides outside the gene matches: 5. The CDR3 DNA reads TGTGCCAGCAGCGTAGAAGGCGCGGGGGGGACAGATACGCAGTATTTT. It codes for CASSVEGAGGTDTQYF.

The chain has TRBV6-6 and TRBJ2-2, with D possibly being TRBD1 (6 bases). The CDR3 is 13 residues long. Looked up from germline, CDR1 is MNHNY and CDR2 is SVGAGI (reference sequence). The V end was cut by 2 bases, the J end by 6 bases, with 7 bases between. CDR3 in amino acids: CASSYKGAGELFF. DNA of the CDR3: TGTGCCAGCAGTTACAAGGGGGCCGGGGAGCTGTTTTTT.

The genes are TRBV11-2 and TRBJ2-1, with 9 bases identical to TRBD2. J was trimmed by 9 bases and V by 4 bases; bases with no gene match: 10. Germline V CDR1 and CDR2: SGHAT, FQNNGV. This CDR3 has 15 residues. The CDR3 here is CASSSLAGGPGEQFF. The DNA for the CDR3 is TGTGCCAGCAGCTCCCTGGCGGGGGGGCCGGGTGAGCAGTTCTTC. Full variable domain (missing parts from reference TRBV11-2 and TRBJ2-1): EAGVAQSPRYKIIEKRQSVAFWCNPISGHATLYWYQQILGQGPKLLIQFQNNGVVDDSQLPKDRFSAERLKGVDSTLKIQPAKLEDSAVYLCASSSLAGGPGEQFFGPGTRLTVL.

The chain links TRBV5-8 to TRBJ2-2, with D maybe TRBD1 (5 bases). Germline CDR1 and CDR2: SGHTS and YDEGEE. V lost 7 bases and J lost 4, with 14 bases in between. The CDR3 is 14 residues long. CDR3 DNA sequence: TGTGCCAGCGCCCTAAGGGGTAGCACCGGGGAGCTGTTTTTT. It is translated as CASALRGSTGELFF. The full variable domain, rest sourced from reference TRBV5-8 and TRBJ2-2, is EAGVTQSPTHLIKTRGQQATLRCSPISGHTSVYWYQQALGLGLQFLLWYDEGEERNRGNFPPRFSGRQFPNYSSELNVNALELEDSALYLCASALRGSTGELFFGEGSRLTVL.

The chain carries TRBV27 and TRBJ1-2; perhaps TRBD1 as D (5 bases). Trimming left V 4 bases short and J 4 bases short, with 13 bases between. The CDR3 sequence is 14 residues long. The germline CDR1 and CDR2 sequences are MNHEY and SMNVEV (reference sequence). The CDR3 DNA follows: TGTGCCAGCAGTTCCTCCCAGGGCAGCTATGGCTACACCTTC. It translates to CASSSSQGSYGYTF.

The table lists this clone with a few counts. The chain couples TRBV7-9 to TRBJ2-1, with D perhaps TRBD2 (6 bases). This CDR3 has 18 amino acids. Per the germline V gene, CDR1 is SEHNR and CDR2 is FQNEAQ (reference sequence). Trimming removed 5 bases at V and 0 bases at J, with 20 bases between. CDR3 loop: CASSPGLILPFSYNEQFF. The CDR3 DNA follows: TGTGCCAGCAGCCCGGGACTCATCCTACCTTTCTCCTACAATGAGCAGTTCTTC. Using reference TRBV7-9 and TRBJ2-1 for the parts outside the CDR3, the full variable domain is DTGVSQNPRHKITKRGQNVTFRCDPISEHNRLYWYRQTLGQGPEFLTYFQNEAQLEKSRLLSDRFSAERPKGSFSTLEIQRTEQGDSAMYLCASSPGLILPFSYNEQFFGPGTRLTVL.

The genes are TRBV15 and TRBJ2-1, with TRBD1 as a possible D gene (5 bases). The V and J ends lost 3 bases and 9 bases respectively, with 24 bases between them. Germline CDR1 and CDR2: LNHNV and YYDKDF (reference sequence). The CDR3 contains 17 residues. The CDR3 sequence: CATSRSEVGRPRSEQFF. CDR3 nucleotide sequence: TGTGCCACCAGCAGGTCCGAGGTGGGGCGACCCCGTAGTGAGCAGTTCTTC.

This clone was observed a single time. This sequence joins TRBV6-5 and TRBJ2-1; possible D gene TRBD1, 6 bases. The V end was cut by 0 bases, the J end by 7 bases, with 13 bases between. The germline V gene encodes CDR1 MNHEY and CDR2 SVGAGI. CDR3 length: 15 amino acids. This CDR3 reads CASSYSNQGRNEQFF. Written as DNA, the CDR3 is TGTGCCAGCAGTTACTCGAATCAGGGGAGAAATGAGCAGTTCTTC.

This chain links TRBV15 with TRBJ2-1, with D uncertain. CDR3 length: 15 amino acids. Germline V gene data show CDR1 as LNHNV and CDR2 as YYDKDF (reference sequence). The V end lost 3 bases, the J end lost 0 bases, and 9 bases lay between the germline ends. The CDR3 region is CATSSLMSSYNEQFF. In nucleotides, the CDR3 is TGTGCCACCAGCAGCCTCATGAGCTCCTACAATGAGCAGTTCTTC.

This sequence joins TRBV6-6 and TRBJ2-3; D remains unclear. CDR3 length: 13 residues. Per the germline V gene, CDR1 is MNHNY and CDR2 is SVGAGI (reference sequence). V shed 10 bases and J shed 6 bases, with 17 bases lying between them. DNA for the CDR3: TGTGCCACCTCGATGGTTAGAACCGATACGCAGTATTTT. Protein sequence: CATSMVRTDTQYF.

The gene calls are TRBV5-1 and TRBJ1-2, with 9 bases aligning to TRBD1. In germline, CDR1 is SGHRS, CDR2 YFSETQ. Germline trimming cut 0 bases from V and 5 bases from J; bases unmatched to any gene: 2. The CDR3 covers 14 residues. This CDR3 reads CASSLGTGVYGYTF. CDR3 bases: TGCGCCAGCAGCTTGGGGACAGGGGTTTATGGCTACACCTTC.

This clone appeared a single time. The V gene is TRBV27, the J gene TRBJ1-2, with D unresolved. CDR1 MNHEY and CDR2 SMNVEV come from the germline V gene (reference sequence). The CDR3 has 14 residues. Trimming took off 6 bases at V and 1 base at J, with 12 bases between the two ends. CDR3 in DNA: TGTGCCAGCAGATCAGTAGGAGATAACTATGGCTACACCTTC. Translation gives CASRSVGDNYGYTF.

The CDR3 DNA is TGCGCCAGCAGCCAAGACTCGAACAGACTAAACACTGAAGCTTTCTTT. Its protein is CASSQDSNRLNTEAFF. The chain combines TRBV4-3 with TRBJ1-1; D unclear. The germline V gene encodes CDR1 LGHNA and CDR2 YSLEER. The CDR3 extends over 16 amino acids. V lost 0 bases to trimming and J lost 2 bases, with 13 bases between them.

The chain has TRBV4-1 and TRBJ2-5; tentative D call: TRBD2 (6 bases). This CDR3 is built from 16 residues. V dropped 0 bases and J dropped 4 bases, with 15 bases sitting between them. Germline CDR1 and CDR2: MGHRA and YSYEKL. This chain's CDR3 is CASSQESTGRSETQYF. The CDR3 DNA sequence: TGCGCCAGCAGCCAAGAAAGCACGGGGAGGTCAGAGACCCAGTACTTC.

As DNA, the CDR3 is TGTGCCAGCAGCTCCAAATCAGGGGGCACTGAAGCTTTCTTT. This sequence encodes CASSSKSGGTEAFF. The chain combines TRBV11-2 with TRBJ1-1, with 7 bases matching TRBD1. CDR3 length equals 14 residues. Germline V gene data show CDR1 as SGHAT and CDR2 as FQNNGV. V was pared by 4 bases and J by 4 bases, with 6 bases of the junction left unmatched.

About this clone itself: The sample contains more than one DNA sequence encoding this CDR3. This chain joins TRBV5-6 and TRBJ1-1; 8 positions match TRBD1. CDR3 length: 13 residues. The germline CDR1 and CDR2 sequences are SGHDT and YYEEEE. V shed 4 bases and J 8 bases; nucleotides not matched to a gene: 7. The CDR3 DNA reads TGTGCCAGCAGCCCGGACAGGGCCACCGAAGCTTTCTTT. Residues: CASSPDRATEAFF.

This clone was seen more than once but under ten times. The chain recombines TRBV5-6 with TRBJ1-1; D is unclear. The V end was cut by 1 base, the J end by 1 base, with 17 bases between. CDR1 is SGHDT and CDR2 is YYEEEE in the germline V gene. This CDR3 comprises 17 residues. In DNA, the CDR3 is TGTGCCAGCAGCTTGTATAGCCTAGTTCGACGGAACACTGAAGCTTTCTTT. Its translation: CASSLYSLVRRNTEAFF. The full variable domain, rest sourced from reference TRBV5-6 and TRBJ1-1, is DAGVTQSPTHLIKTRGQQVTLRCSPKSGHDTVSWYQQALGQGPQFIFQYYEEEERQRGNFPDRFSGHQFPNYSSELNVNALLLGDSALYLCASSLYSLVRRNTEAFFGQGTRLTVV.

This clone was picked up a small number of times. The chain has TRBV18 and TRBJ1-1, with D possibly being TRBD1 (5 bases). Germline CDR1 and CDR2: KGHSH and LQKENI. This CDR3 spans 11 amino acids. The CDR3 bases are TGTGAGACGAAAGGGGACACTGAAGCTTTCTTT. Translating gives CETKGDTEAFF. The whole variable domain, filled in from reference TRBV18 and TRBJ1-1, reads NAGVMQNPRHLVRRRGQEARLRCSPMKGHSHVYWYRQLPEEGLKFMVYLQKENIIDESGMPKERFSAEFPKEGPSILRIQQVVRGDSAAYFCETKGDTEAFFGQGTRLTVV.

The V and J genes are TRBV6-4 and TRBJ2-3, with 10 bases matching TRBD2. J gave up 4 bases and V 0 bases, and 4 bases lay outside the gene matches. The CDR3 totals 16 residues. The germline V gene encodes CDR1 MRHNA and CDR2 SNTAGT. DNA for the CDR3: TGTGCCAGCAGTGACTCGAGAACTAGCGGGGCAGATACGCAGTATTTT. Encoded protein: CASSDSRTSGADTQYF.